The clone carrying this T cell receptor (beta chain) was observed at least ten times. Its antigen remains unidentified. Germline lookup yields CDR1 SQVTM and CDR2 ANQGSEA. The CDR3 spans 11 residues. V trimming: 6 bases; J trimming: 6 bases; junction bases outside the gene matches: 2. 5'RACE with 10-nucleotide random UMIs produced the cDNA. TCRdb reprocessed the 5' RACE reads via MiXCR and lists one record per CDR3 protein. The table lists fewer than 30,000 distinct CDR3 sequences, more than 6% of them singletons. Healthy control participants comprised blood bank volunteers in Maryland, USA. For the unsorted libraries, 2 million PBMCs stored at -80 C served as input. The data were obtained in a study of neurological immune-mediated disorders. Findings and caveats of the study: The study found no CDR3 amino acid sequences shared by expanded clones across subjects, suggesting private repertoires in all groups.

The sequencing sample was made of PBMCs. The rearrangement joins TRBV29-1 to TRBJ2-1; 7 bases fit TRBD1. The receptor's source is a woman between 40 and 55 years old in good health. The CDR3 region has the DNA TGCAGCGTGAACAGGGGCAATGAGCAGTTCTTC. Its translation is CSVNRGNEQFF.